Below, one T cell receptor (beta chain) is given with its context. This receptor's antigen is unknown. There are no base qualities to consult, and no much larger clone falls within one base. At one collaborating source in Seattle, patients were enrolled during active infection and were followed longitudinally through the course of disease. The collaborating institutions used their own protocols to collect whole blood in K2EDTA tubes. For TCRbeta analysis, collaborator samples were shipped as frozen whole blood, as isolated PBMCs, or as DNA extracted from either sample type. TCRbeta CDR3 regions were amplified from genomic DNA by means of the immunoSEQ Assay, a bias-controlled multiplex PCR. Turning to the authors' computational methods: Nucleated cell counts per sample were estimated from amplification of reference gene primers within the assay. To quantify the absolute abundance of each unique TCRbeta CDR3 rearrangement, sequence reads were collapsed and filtered. Productive Simpson clonality was computed per sample as the square root of Simpson's diversity index over productive rearrangements. Entries here come from immuneACCESS through TCRdb and include only in-frame sequences with V and J called. Some clones fail to appear in such tables; in the studies checked, an unresolved V gene covers under half of the shortfall, and the cause of the remainder is unknown. Clonal size and the V and J genes are those of that table, whereas D and trimming came from the DNA. Within this sample are about 200,000 clones, with around four fifths of them counted one time only. The top ten clones comprise roughly 0.91% of the sample.

The data stem from a study of blood T cell repertoires in COVID-19 (dated by TCRdb to the early 2020s). A note on the overall study: The collaborator samples originated in the United States, Italy and Spain and spanned the acute and convalescent phases of COVID-19. Sample metadata almost always included a de-identified subject ID, COVID-19 status, age in years and sex. The samples were drawn from two sources: the first 160 participants of the ongoing ImmuneRACE study, and 1,254 subjects contributed by 6 global collaborators. HLA class I and class II types, where available, came from metadata supplied by the sample provider rather than from assay-based typing. The prospective study material was composed of cDNA or gDNA derived from T cells, B-cell-depleted T cells, or PBMCs. The repertoires were made available in a free public database intended to serve as a resource for research on the immune response to SARS-CoV-2. Deeply sampled blood TCRbeta repertoires from subjects exposed to, actively infected with, or recovered from COVID-19 were included in the dataset.

Results the study describes overall, beyond this receptor: How much clinical and demographic metadata was included differed by source and by participant, and the metadata was provided uncurated.

Its CDR3 holds 15 amino acids, cysteine through phenylalanine. Left in the record is the CDR3 DNA by itself, 45 bases read in frame from the first base. The germline V gene specifies SGHRS as CDR1 and YFSETQ as CDR2. Germline trimming: 4 bases from V, 10 bases from J; junction bases outside gene matches: 15. The chain is assembled from TRBV5-1 and TRBJ1-1, and 8 bases in between align with TRBD1. Sequencing was performed on peripheral blood. The clonotype was recovered from a man aged 60-69 years with COVID-19, enrolled during active disease. The CDR3 reads as follows: CASSPTGVGRLGAFF. The DNA reads TGCGCCAGCAGCCCGACAGGGGTAGGGCGCTTAGGAGCTTTCTTT.